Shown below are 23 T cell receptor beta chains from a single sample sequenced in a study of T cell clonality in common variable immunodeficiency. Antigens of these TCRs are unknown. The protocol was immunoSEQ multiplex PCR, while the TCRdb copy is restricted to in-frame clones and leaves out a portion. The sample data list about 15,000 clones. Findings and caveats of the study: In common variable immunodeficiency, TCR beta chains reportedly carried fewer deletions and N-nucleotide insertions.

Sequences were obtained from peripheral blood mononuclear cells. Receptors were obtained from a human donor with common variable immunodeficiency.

The sequenced CDR3 bases are TGCGCCAGCAGCTTGTATGGACAGACCAGCTCCTATAATTCACCC. As protein: CASSLYGQTSSYNSP. The full CDR3 protein reads CASSLYGQTSSYNSPLHF. V gene TRBV5-1 combines with J gene TRBJ1-6, with D tentatively TRBD1 (6 bases). The read stops 3 residues short of the end of the CDR3; the missing end is completed from the germline J gene. The V end lost 1 base, the J end lost 0 bases, and 14 bases lay between the germline ends. Germline CDR1 and CDR2: SGHRS and YFSETQ. CDR3 size: 18 residues.

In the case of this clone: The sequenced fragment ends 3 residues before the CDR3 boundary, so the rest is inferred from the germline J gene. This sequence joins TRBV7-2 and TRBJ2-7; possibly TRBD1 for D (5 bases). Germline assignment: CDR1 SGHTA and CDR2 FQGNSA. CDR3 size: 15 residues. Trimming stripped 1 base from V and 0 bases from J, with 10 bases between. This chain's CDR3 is CASSLVPGNSYEQYF. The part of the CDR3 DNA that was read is TGTGCCAGCAGCTTAGTTCCAGGGAACTCCTACGAG. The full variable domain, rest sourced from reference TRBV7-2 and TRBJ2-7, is GAGVSQSPSNKVTEKGKDVELRCDPISGHTALYWYRQSLGQGLEFLIYFQGNSAPDKSGLPSDRFSAERTGGSVSTLTIQRTQQEDSAVYLCASSLVPGNSYEQYFGPGTRLTVT.

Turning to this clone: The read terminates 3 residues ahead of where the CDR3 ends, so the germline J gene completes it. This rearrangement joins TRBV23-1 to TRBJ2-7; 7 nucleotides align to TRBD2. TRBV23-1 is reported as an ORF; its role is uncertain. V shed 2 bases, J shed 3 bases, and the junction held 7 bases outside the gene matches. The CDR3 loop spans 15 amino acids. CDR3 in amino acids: CASSQLGPGGYEQYF. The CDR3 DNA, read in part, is TGCGCCAGCAGTCAACTAGGGCCGGGGGGCTACGAG.

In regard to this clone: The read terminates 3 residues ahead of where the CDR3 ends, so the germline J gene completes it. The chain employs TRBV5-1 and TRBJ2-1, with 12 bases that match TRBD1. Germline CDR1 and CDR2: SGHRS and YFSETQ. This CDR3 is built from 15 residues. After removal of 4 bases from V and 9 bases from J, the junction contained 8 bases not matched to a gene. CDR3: CASSGGQGAFGEQFF. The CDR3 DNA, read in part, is TGCGCCAGCAGCGGGGGACAGGGGGCGTTCGGTGAG.

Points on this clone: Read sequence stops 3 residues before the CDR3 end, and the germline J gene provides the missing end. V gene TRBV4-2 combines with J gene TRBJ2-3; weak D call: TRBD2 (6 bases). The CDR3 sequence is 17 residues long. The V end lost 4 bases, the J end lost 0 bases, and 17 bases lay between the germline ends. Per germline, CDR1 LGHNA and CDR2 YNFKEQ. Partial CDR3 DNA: TGTGCCAGCAGCCCAACCCCCTCTAGCGTTAGCACAGATACG. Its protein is CASSPTPSSVSTDT. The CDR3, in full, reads CASSPTPSSVSTDTQYF.

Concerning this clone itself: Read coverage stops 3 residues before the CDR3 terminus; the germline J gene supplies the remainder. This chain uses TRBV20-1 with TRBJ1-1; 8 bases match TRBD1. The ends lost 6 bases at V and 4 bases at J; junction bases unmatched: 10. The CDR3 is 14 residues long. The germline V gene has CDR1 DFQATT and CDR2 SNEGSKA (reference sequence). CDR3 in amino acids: CSATDRGKGTEAFF. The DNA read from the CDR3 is TGCAGTGCCACAGACAGGGGCAAAGGCACTGAA.

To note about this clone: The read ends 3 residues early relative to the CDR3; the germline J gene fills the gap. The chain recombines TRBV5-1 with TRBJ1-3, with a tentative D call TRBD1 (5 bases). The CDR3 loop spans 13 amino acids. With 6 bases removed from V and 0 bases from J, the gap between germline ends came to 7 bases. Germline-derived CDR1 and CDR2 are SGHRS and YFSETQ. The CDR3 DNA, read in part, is TGCGCCAGCACCGACAGCTCTGGAAACACC. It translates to CASTDSSGNT. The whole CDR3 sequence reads CASTDSSGNTIYF.

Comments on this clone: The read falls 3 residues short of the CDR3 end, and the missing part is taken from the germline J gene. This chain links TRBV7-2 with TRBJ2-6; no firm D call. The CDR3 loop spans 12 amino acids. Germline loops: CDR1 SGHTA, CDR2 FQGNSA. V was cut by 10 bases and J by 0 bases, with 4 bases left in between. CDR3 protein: CAIYSGANVLTF. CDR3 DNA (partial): TGTGCCATCTACTCTGGGGCCAACGTC. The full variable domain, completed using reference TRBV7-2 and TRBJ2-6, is GAGVSQSPSNKVTEKGKDVELRCDPISGHTALYWYRQSLGQGLEFLIYFQGNSAPDKSGLPSDRFSAERTGGSVSTLTIQRTQQEDSAVYLCAIYSGANVLTFGAGSRLTVL.

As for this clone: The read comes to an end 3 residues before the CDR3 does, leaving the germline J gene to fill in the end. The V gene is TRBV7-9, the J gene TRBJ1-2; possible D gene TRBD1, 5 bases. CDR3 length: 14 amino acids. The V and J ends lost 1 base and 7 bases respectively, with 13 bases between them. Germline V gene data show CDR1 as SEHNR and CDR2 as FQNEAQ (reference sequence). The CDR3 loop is CASSLDGGKGGYTF. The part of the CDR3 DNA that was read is TGTGCCAGCAGCTTAGACGGGGGGAAAGGTGGC.

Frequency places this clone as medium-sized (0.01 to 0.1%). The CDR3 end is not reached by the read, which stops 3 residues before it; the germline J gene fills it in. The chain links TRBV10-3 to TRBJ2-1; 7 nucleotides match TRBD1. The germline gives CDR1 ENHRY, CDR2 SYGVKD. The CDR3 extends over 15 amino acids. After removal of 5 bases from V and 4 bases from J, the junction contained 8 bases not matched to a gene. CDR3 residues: CAISYDRENYNEQFF. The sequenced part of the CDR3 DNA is TGTGCCATCAGTTATGACAGGGAGAATTACAATGAG.

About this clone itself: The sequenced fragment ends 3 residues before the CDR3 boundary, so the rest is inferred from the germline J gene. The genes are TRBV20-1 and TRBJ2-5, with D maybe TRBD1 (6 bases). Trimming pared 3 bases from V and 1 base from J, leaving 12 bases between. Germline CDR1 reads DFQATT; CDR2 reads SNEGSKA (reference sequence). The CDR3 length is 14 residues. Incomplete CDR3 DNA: TGCAGTGCTAGTCTCGACAGGACCCAAGAGACC. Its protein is CSASLDRTQET. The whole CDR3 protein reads CSASLDRTQETQYF.

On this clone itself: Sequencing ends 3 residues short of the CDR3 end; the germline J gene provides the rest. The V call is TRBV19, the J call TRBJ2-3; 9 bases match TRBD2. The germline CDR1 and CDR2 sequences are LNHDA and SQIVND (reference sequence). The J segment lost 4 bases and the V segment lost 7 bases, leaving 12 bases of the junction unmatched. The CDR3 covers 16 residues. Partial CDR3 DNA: TGTGCCAGTAAGTCCCGTCCGGGACTAGCTCCAGATACG. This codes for CASKSRPGLAPDT. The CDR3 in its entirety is CASKSRPGLAPDTQYF.

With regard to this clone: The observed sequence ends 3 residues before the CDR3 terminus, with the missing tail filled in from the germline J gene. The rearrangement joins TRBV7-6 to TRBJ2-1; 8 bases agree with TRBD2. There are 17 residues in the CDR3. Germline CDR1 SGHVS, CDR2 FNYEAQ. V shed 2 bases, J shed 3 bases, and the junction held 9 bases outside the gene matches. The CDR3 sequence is CASSLTGLALDYNEQFF. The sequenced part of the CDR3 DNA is TGTGCCAGCAGCTTAACCGGACTAGCCCTGGACTACAATGAG.

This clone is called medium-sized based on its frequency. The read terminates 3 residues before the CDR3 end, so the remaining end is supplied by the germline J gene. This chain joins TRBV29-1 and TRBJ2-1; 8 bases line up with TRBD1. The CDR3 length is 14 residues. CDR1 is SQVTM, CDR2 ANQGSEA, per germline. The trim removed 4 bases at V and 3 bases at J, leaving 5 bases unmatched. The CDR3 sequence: CSVGDGTGYNEQFF. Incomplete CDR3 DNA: TGCAGCGTTGGGGACGGGACAGGCTACAATGAG.

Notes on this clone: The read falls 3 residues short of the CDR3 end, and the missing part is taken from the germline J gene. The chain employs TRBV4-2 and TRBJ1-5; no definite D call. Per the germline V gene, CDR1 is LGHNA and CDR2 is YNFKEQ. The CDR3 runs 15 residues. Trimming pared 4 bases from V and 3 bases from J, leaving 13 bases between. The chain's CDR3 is CASSLEVGYNQPQHF. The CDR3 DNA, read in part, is TGTGCCAGCAGCCTGGAAGTAGGGTACAATCAGCCC.

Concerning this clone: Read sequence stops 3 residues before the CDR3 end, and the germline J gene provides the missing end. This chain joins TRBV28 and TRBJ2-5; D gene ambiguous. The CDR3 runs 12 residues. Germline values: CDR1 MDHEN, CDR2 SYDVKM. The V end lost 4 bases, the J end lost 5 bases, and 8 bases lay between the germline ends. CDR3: CASSSRWETQYF. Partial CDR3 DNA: TGTGCCAGCAGTTCCAGGTGGGAGACC.

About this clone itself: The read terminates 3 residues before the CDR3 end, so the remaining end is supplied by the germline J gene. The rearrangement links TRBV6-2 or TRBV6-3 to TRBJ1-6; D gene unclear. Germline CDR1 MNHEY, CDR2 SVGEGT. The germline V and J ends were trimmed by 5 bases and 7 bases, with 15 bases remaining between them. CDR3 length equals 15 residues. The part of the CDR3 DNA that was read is TGTGCCAGCAGTGGACTGTGGTTTCAGAATTCACCC. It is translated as CASSGLWFQNSP. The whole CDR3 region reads CASSGLWFQNSPLHF.

Incomplete CDR3 DNA: TGTGCCACCAGCAGAACCCTGACAGGAGGGGGAGAGACC. It is translated as CATSRTLTGGGET. The full CDR3 protein is CATSRTLTGGGETQYF. This sequence joins TRBV15 and TRBJ2-5; D possibly uses TRBD1 or TRBD2 (6 bases each). The read stops 3 residues short of the end of the CDR3; the missing end is completed from the germline J gene. This CDR3 region has 16 residues. Trimming stripped 2 bases from V and 4 bases from J, with 17 bases between. Germline-derived CDR1 and CDR2 are LNHNV and YYDKDF (reference sequence).

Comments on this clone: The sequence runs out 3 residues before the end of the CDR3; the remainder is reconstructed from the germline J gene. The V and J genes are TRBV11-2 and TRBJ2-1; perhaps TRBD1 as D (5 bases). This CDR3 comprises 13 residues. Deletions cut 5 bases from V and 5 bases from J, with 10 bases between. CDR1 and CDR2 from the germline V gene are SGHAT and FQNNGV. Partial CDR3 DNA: TGTGCCAGCAGCCTCTGGGGCGACAATGAG. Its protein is CASSLWGDNE. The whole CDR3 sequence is CASSLWGDNEQFF.

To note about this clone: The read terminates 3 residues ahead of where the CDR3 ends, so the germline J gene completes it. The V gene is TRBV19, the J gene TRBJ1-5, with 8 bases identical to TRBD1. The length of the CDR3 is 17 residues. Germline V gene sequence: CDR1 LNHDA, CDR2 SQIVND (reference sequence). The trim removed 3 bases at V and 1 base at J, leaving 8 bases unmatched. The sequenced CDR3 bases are TGTGCCAGTAGTATCGGGCAGGGGGCGAAGAGCAATCAGCCC. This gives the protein CASSIGQGAKSNQP. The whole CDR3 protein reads CASSIGQGAKSNQPQHF.

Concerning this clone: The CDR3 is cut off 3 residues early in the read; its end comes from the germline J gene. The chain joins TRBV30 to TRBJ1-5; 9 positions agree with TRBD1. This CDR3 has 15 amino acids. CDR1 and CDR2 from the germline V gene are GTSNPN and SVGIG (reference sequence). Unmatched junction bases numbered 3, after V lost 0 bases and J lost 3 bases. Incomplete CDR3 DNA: TGTGCCTGGAGTGTAGGGACAGGGTACAATCAGCCC. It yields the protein CAWSVGTGYNQP. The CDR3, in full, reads CAWSVGTGYNQPQHF.

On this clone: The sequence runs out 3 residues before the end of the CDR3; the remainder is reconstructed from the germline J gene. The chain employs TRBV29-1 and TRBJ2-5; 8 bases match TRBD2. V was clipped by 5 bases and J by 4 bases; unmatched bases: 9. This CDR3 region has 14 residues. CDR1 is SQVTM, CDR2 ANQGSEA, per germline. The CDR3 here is CSVLGAAGGETQYF. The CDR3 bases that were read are TGCAGCGTTCTAGGAGCGGCGGGGGGAGAGACC.

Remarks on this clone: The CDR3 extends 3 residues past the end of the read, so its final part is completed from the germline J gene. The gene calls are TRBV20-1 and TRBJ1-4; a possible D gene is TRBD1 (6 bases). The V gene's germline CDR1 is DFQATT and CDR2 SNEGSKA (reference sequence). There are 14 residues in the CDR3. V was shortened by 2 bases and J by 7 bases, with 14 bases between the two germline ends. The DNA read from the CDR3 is TGCAGTGCTAGATCAGGGGCTGATTTTGAAAAA. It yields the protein CSARSGADFEK. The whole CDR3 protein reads CSARSGADFEKLFF.